This T cell receptor (beta chain) was captured by sequencing in a study of tumor and adjacent non-tumor tissue in lung cancer. The CDR3 length is 14 residues. Germline values: CDR1 ENHRY, CDR2 SYGVKD. A modified ARM-PCR protocol with three rounds of nested PCR amplified TCRbeta. Each CDR3 protein is one row after TCRdb ran MiXCR on the multiplex PCR reads. This sample has some 80,000 distinct CDR3 sequences, with 76% found just once. No cell sorting was done before RNA was extracted from the tissue. This non-tumor lung sample came from over 3 cm beyond the tumor edge. Newly diagnosed lung cancer patients had thoracic surgery in China, August–late 2014, without prior chemotherapy.

Sequenced input: distant non-tumor lung tissue. This chain connects TRBV10-3 to TRBJ2-7; 7 positions match TRBD2. The origin of this receptor is a woman between 45 and 60 years old with non-small cell lung cancer. The CDR3 region is CVIMGGNVSYEQYF. The DNA for the CDR3 is TGTGTCATTATGGGGGGGAACGTCTCCTACGAGCAGTACTTC.